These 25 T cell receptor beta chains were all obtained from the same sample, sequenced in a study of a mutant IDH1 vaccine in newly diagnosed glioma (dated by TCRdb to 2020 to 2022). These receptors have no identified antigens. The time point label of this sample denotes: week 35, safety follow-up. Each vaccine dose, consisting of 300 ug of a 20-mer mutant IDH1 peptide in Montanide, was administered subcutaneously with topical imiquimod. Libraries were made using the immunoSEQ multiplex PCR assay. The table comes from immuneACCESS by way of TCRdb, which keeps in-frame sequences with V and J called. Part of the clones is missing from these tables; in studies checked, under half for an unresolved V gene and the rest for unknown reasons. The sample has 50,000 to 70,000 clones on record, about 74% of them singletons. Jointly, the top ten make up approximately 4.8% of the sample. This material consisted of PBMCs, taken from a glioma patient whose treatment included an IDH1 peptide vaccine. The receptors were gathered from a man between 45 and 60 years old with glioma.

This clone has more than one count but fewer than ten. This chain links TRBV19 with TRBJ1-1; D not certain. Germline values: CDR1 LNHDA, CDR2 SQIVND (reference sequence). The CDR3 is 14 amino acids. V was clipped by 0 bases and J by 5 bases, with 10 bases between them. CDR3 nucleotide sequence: TGTGCCAGTAGTATAGATCTGGGGATGACTGAAGCTTTCTTT. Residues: CASSIDLGMTEAFF. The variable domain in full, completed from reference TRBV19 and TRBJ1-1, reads DGGITQSPKYLFRKEGQNVTLSCEQNLNHDAMYWYRQDPGQGLRLIYYSQIVNDFQKGDIAEGYSVSREKKESFPLTVTSAQKNPTAFYLCASSIDLGMTEAFFGQGTRLTVV.

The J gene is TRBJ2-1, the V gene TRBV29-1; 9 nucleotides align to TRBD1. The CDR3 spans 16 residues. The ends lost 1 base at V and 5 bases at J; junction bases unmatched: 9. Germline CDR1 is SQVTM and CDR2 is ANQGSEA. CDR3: CSVEVDGTGFNNEQFF. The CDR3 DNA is TGCAGCGTTGAAGTTGACGGGACAGGGTTCAACAATGAGCAGTTCTTC.

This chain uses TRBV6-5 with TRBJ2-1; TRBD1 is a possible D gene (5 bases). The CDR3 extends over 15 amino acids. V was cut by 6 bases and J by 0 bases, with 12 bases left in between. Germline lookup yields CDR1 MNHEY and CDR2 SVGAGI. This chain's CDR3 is CASRIQESSYNEQFF. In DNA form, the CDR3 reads TGTGCCAGCAGGATACAGGAAAGCTCCTACAATGAGCAGTTCTTC.

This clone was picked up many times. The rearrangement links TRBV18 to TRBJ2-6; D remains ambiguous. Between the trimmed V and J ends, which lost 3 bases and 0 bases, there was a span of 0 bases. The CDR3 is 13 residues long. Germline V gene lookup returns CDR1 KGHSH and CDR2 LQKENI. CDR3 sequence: CASSPSGANVLTF. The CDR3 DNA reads TGTGCCAGCTCACCCTCTGGGGCCAACGTCCTGACTTTC.

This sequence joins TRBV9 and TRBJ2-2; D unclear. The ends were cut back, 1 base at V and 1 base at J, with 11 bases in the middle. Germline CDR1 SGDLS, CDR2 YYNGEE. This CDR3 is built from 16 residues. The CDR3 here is CASSVQSVRNTGELFF. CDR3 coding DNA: TGTGCCAGCAGCGTACAATCCGTGAGGAACACCGGGGAGCTGTTTTTT. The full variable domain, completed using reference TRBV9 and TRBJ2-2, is DSGVTQTPKHLITATGQRVTLRCSPRSGDLSVYWYQQSLDQGLQFLIQYYNGEERAKGNILERFSAQQFPDLHSELNLSSLELGDSALYFCASSVQSVRNTGELFFGEGSRLTVL.

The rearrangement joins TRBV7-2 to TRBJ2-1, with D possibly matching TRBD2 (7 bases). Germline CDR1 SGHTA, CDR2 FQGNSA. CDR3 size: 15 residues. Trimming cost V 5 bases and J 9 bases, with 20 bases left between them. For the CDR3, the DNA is TGTGCCAGCAGCCCGAACCCCGGGGGGCTCGGTGAGCAGTTCTTC. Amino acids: CASSPNPGGLGEQFF.

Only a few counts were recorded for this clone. The CDR3 sequence: CASSITGTGGNEQFF. CDR3 DNA: TGTGCCAGCAGCATCACCGGGACGGGCGGAAATGAGCAGTTCTTC. V usage is TRBV9 and J usage is TRBJ2-1; either TRBD1 or TRBD2 may fit D (5 bases each). Germline V gene sequence: CDR1 SGDLS, CDR2 YYNGEE. The CDR3 is 15 amino acids. The V and J ends lost 4 bases and 7 bases respectively, with 18 bases between them.

The CDR3 sequence is CASKQGGGATEAFF. CDR3 bases: TGTGCCAGCAAGCAGGGCGGTGGCGCGACTGAAGCTTTCTTT. The chain is built from TRBV6-5 and TRBJ1-1; possible D gene TRBD1, 5 bases. Trimming pared 7 bases from V and 5 bases from J, leaving 17 bases between. The germline gives CDR1 MNHEY, CDR2 SVGAGI. This CDR3 has 14 amino acids.

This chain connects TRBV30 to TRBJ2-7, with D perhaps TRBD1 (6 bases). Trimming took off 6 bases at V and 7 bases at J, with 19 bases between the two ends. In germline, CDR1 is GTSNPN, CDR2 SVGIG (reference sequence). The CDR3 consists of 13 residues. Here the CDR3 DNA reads TGTGCCTGCCTTCGGACAGTTCGGTGGGAGCAGTACTTC. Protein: CACLRTVRWEQYF.

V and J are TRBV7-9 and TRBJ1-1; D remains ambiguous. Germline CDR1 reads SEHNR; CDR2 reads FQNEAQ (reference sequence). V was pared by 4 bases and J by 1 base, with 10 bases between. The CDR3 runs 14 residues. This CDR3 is CASSSDLSNTEAFF. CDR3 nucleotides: TGTGCCAGCAGCTCCGACCTCTCGAACACTGAAGCTTTCTTT. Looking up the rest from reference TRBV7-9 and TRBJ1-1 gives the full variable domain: DTGVSQNPRHKITKRGQNVTFRCDPISEHNRLYWYRQTLGQGPEFLTYFQNEAQLEKSRLLSDRFSAERPKGSFSTLEIQRTEQGDSAMYLCASSSDLSNTEAFFGQGTRLTVV.

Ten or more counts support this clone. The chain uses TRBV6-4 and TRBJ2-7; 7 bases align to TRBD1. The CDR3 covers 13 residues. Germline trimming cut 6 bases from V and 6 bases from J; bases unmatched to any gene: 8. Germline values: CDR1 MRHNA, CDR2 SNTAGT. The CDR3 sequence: CASSKTGTGEQYF. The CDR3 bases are TGTGCCAGCAGCAAGACAGGGACGGGCGAGCAGTACTTC.

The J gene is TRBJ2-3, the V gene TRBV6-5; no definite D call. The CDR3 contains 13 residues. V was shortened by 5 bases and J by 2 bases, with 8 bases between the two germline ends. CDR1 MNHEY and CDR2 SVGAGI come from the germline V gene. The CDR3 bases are TGTGCCAGCAGTCGCCCCCTCACAGATACGCAGTATTTT. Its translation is CASSRPLTDTQYF.

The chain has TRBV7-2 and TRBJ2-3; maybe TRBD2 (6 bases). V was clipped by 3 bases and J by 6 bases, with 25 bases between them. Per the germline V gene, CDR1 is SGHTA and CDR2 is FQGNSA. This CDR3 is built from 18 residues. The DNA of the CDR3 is TGTGCCAGCAGCTTTAGGCTGCGGGACGTAAGATTAAGGGATACGCAGTATTTT. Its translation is CASSFRLRDVRLRDTQYF.

The CDR3 sequence: CASSLPGQGASGELFF. CDR3 DNA sequence: TGTGCCAGCAGCCTCCCGGGACAGGGGGCATCCGGGGAGCTGTTTTTT. J is TRBJ2-2 and V is TRBV5-4; 12 nucleotides match TRBD1. CDR1 SGHNT and CDR2 YYREEE come from the germline V gene (reference sequence). V shed 4 bases and J 6 bases; nucleotides not matched to a gene: 7. The CDR3 extends over 16 amino acids. Drawing the rest from reference TRBV5-4 and TRBJ2-2, the complete variable domain is ETGVTQSPTHLIKTRGQQVTLRCSSQSGHNTVSWYQQALGQGPQFIFQYYREEENGRGNFPPRFSGLQFPNYSSELNVNALELDDSALYLCASSLPGQGASGELFFGEGSRLTVL.

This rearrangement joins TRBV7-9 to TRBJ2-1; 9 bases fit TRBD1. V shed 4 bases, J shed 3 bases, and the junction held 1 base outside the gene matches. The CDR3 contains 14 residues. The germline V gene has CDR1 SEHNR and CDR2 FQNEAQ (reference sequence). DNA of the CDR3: TGTGCCAGCAGCTCGGACAGGGGCTACAATGAGCAGTTCTTC. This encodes CASSSDRGYNEQFF.

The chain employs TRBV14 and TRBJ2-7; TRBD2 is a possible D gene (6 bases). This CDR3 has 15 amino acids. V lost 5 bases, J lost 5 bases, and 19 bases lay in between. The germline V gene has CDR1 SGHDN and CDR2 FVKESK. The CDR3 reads CASSTSSGAIHEQYF. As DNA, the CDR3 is TGTGCCAGCAGCACGTCTTCGGGAGCCATTCACGAGCAGTACTTC.

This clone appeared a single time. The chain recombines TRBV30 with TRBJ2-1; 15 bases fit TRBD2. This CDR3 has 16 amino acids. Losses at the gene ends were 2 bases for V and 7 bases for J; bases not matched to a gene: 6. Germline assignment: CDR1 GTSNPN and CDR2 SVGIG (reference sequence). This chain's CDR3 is CAWSPYGLAGGNEQFF. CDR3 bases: TGTGCCTGGAGTCCCTACGGACTAGCGGGGGGGAATGAGCAGTTCTTC.

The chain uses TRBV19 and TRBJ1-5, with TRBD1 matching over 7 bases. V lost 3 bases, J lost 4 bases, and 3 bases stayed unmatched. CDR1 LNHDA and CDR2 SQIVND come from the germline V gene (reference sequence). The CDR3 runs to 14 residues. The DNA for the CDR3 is TGTGCCAGTAGTATTCCCAGGGGGAATCAGCCCCAGCATTTT. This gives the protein CASSIPRGNQPQHF. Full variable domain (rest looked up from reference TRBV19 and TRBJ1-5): DGGITQSPKYLFRKEGQNVTLSCEQNLNHDAMYWYRQDPGQGLRLIYYSQIVNDFQKGDIAEGYSVSREKKESFPLTVTSAQKNPTAFYLCASSIPRGNQPQHFGDGTRLSIL.

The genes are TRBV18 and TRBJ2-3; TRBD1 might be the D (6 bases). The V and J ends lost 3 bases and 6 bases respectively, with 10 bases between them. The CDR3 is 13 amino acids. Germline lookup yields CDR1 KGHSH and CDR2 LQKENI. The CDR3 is CASSPGGRDTQYF. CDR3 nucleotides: TGTGCCAGCTCACCTGGGGGCCGGGATACGCAGTATTTT. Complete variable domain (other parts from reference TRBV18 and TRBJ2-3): NAGVMQNPRHLVRRRGQEARLRCSPMKGHSHVYWYRQLPEEGLKFMVYLQKENIIDESGMPKERFSAEFPKEGPSILRIQQVVRGDSAAYFCASSPGGRDTQYFGPGTRLTVL.

CDR3 in amino acids: CASSSRQGDSPLHF. The CDR3 coding sequence is TGTGCCAGCAGTTCCAGACAGGGGGATTCACCCCTCCACTTT. V usage is TRBV7-8 and J usage is TRBJ1-6, with 9 bases fitting TRBD1. In germline, CDR1 is SGHVS, CDR2 FQNEAQ. V shed 6 bases and J 8 bases; nucleotides not matched to a gene: 5. This CDR3 spans 14 amino acids.

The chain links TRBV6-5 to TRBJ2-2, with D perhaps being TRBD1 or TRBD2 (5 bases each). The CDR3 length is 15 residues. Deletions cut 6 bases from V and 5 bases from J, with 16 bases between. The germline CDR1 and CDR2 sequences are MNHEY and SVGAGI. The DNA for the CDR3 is TGTGCCAGCAGCCACCGGGACCCCACAACCGGGGAGCTGTTTTTT. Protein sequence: CASSHRDPTTGELFF.

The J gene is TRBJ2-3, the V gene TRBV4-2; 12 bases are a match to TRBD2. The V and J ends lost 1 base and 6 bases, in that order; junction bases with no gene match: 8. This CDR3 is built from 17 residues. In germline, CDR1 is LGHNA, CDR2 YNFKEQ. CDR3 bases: TGTGCCAGCAGCCAAGTTGTGCTAGCGGGGGGGAGCGATACGCAGTATTTT. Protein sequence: CASSQVVLAGGSDTQYF.

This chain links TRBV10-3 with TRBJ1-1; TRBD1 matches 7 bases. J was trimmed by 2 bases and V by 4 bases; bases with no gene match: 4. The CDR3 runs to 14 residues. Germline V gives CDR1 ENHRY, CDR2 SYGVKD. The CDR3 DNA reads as TGTGCCATCAGTGCGGGACAGCTAAACACTGAAGCTTTCTTT. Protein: CAISAGQLNTEAFF.

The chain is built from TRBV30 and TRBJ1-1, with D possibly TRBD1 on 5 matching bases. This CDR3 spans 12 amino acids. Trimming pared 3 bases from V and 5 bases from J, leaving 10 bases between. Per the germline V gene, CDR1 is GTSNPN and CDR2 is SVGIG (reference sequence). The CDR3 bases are TGTGCCTGGAGCAGGGTAGGGACTGAAGCTTTCTTT. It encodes CAWSRVGTEAFF. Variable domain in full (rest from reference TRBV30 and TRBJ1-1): SQTIHQWPATLVQPVGSPLSLECTVEGTSNPNLYWYRQAAGRGLQLLFYSVGIGQISSEVPQNLSASRPQDRQFILSSKKLLLSDSGFYLCAWSRVGTEAFFGQGTRLTVV.

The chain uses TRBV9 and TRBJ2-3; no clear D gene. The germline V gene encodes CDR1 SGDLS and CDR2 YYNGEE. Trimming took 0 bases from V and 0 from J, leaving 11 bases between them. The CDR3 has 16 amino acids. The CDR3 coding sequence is TGTGCCAGCAGCGTAGGTGAATATTCTAGCACAGATACGCAGTATTTT. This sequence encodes CASSVGEYSSTDTQYF. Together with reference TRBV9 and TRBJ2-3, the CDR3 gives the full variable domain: DSGVTQTPKHLITATGQRVTLRCSPRSGDLSVYWYQQSLDQGLQFLIQYYNGEERAKGNILERFSAQQFPDLHSELNLSSLELGDSALYFCASSVGEYSSTDTQYFGPGTRLTVL.